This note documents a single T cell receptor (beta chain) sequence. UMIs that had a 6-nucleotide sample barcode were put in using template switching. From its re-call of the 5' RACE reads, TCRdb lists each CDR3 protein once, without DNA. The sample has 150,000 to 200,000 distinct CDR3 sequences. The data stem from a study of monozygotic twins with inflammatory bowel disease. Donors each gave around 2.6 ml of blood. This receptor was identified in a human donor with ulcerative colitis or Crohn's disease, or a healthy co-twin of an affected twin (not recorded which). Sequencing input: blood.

CDR3 region: CASGARIQETQYF. The chain joins TRBV2 to TRBJ2-5; TCRdb gives TRBD1 as the D gene, but with no DNA this cannot be confirmed. The CDR3 covers 13 residues. Germline V gene data show CDR1 as SNHLY and CDR2 as FYNNEI.